The clone carrying this T cell receptor (beta chain) was found a few times. Trimming pared 0 bases from V and 3 bases from J, leaving 8 bases between. Germline-derived CDR1 and CDR2 are SQVTM and ANQGSEA. This CDR3 is built from 13 residues. The participants were between about 18 and 90 years old and came from some 23 US areas. Assay: immunoSEQ multiplex PCR; the TCRdb copy retains only in-frame clones and omits some. The sample has fewer than 200,000 clones, roughly nine tenths seen once; the top ten hold roughly 1.2%. This specimen belongs to a study of blood T cell repertoires in COVID-19. Study-wide context: The United States, Italy and Spain were the sources of the acute and convalescent COVID-19 samples. T cells, B-cell-depleted T cells, or PBMCs provided the cDNA or gDNA that served as material.

The chain carries TRBV29-1 and TRBJ1-1; maybe TRBD1 (5 bases). The receptor's source is a human donor with acute COVID-19. The donor label of this sample is uncertain. The sample was PBMCs or T cells enriched from blood (not recorded which). The CDR3 loop reads CSVEDPRDTEAFF. Here the CDR3 DNA reads TGCAGCGTTGAAGATCCCAGGGACACTGAAGCTTTCTTT.